This T cell receptor beta chain was captured in a study of radiotherapy plus CTLA-4 blockade in lung cancer. Across the whole study: Objective responses emerged in 18% of patients, and about 30% attained disease control. Overall study findings and caveats: Dynamics of early blood T cell clones, together with interferon-beta, were reportedly the best predictors of response. In blood, TCR clones derived from the tumor expanded after radiotherapy plus ipilimumab.

TCRdb keeps only in-frame clones here, not all; method: immunoSEQ multiplex PCR. Among some 100,000 clones listed, roughly 74% were seen once. The CDR3 runs to 15 residues. Germline assignment: CDR1 MNHEY and CDR2 SVGAGI. Trimming left V 0 bases short and J 1 base short, with 9 bases between. About this clone: The antigen is undetermined.

Chemo-refractory metastatic non-small-cell lung cancer patients were treated with focal radiation plus CTLA-4 blockade with ipilimumab. Source: peripheral blood, taken from a patient treated with radiotherapy plus ipilimumab. The receptor was derived from a human donor with non-small cell lung cancer who had a partial response to radiotherapy plus ipilimumab. This sequence joins TRBV6-5 and TRBJ1-1; D is possibly TRBD1 (5 bases). Written as DNA, the CDR3 is TGTGCCAGCAGTTACTCGCGGCAGGGGAACACTGAAGCTTTCTTT. As protein: CASSYSRQGNTEAFF.